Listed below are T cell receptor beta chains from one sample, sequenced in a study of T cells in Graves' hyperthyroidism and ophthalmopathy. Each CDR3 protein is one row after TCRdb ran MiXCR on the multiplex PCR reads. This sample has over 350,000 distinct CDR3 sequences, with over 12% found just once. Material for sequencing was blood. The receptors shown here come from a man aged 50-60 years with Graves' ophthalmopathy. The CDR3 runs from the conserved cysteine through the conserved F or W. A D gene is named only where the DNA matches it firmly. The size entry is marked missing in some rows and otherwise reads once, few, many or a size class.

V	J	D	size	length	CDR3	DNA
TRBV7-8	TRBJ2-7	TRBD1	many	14	CASSRGQGVYEQYF	TGTGCCAGCAGCCGGGGACAGGGGGTCTACGAGCAGTACTTC
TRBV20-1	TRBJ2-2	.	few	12	CSADARTGELFF	TGCAGTGCAGACGCACGAACCGGGGAGCTGTTTTTT
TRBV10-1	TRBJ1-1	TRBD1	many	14	CASSEGTGGTEAFF	TGCGCCAGCAGTGAGGGGACAGGGGGTACTGAAGCTTTCTTT
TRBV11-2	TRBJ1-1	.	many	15	CASSLVGRTTSEAFF	TGTGCCAGCAGCTTAGTTGGCAGGACAACCTCTGAAGCTTTCTTT
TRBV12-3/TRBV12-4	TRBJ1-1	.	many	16	CASGVLTGYLGTEAFF	TGTGCCAGCGGGGTACTTACGGGCTACTTGGGCACTGAAGCTTTCTTT
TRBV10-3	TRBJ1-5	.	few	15	CAISERGYSNQPQHF	TGTGCCATCAGTGAACGGGGTTATAGCAATCAGCCCCAGCATTTT
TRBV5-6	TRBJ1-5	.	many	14	CASSLGQYYQPQHF	TGTGCCAGCAGCCTAGGACAGTATTATCAGCCCCAGCATTTT
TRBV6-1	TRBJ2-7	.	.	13	CASTRGPSYEQYF	TGTGCCAGCACCCGGGGCCCTTCCTACGAGCAGTACTTC
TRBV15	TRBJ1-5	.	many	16	CATSRDVGWGNQPQHF	TGTGCCACCAGCAGAGATGTCGGATGGGGCAATCAGCCCCAGCATTTT
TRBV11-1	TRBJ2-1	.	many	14	CASSFTGVDNEQFF	TGTGCCAGCAGCTTCACCGGAGTGGATAATGAGCAGTTCTTC
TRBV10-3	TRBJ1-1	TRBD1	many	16	CAISDRQGAEDTEAFF	TGTGCCATCAGTGATAGACAGGGGGCCGAGGACACTGAAGCTTTCTTT
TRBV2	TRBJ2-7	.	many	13	CASSLVISYEQYF	TGTGCCAGCAGCCTTGTAATTAGCTACGAGCAGTACTTC
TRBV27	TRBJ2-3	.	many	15	CASSLEGLGSDTQYF	TGTGCCAGCAGTTTAGAAGGTCTGGGGTCGGATACGCAGTATTTT
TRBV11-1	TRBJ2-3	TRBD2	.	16	CASSLDQREVTDTQYF	TGTGCCAGCAGCTTAGACCAGCGGGAGGTTACAGATACGCAGTATTTT
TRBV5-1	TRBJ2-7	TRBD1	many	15	CASSEGTGASYEQYF	TGCGCCAGCAGCGAAGGGACAGGGGCCTCCTACGAGCAGTACTTC
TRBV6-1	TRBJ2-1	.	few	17	CASSELGIAAAYNEQFF	TGTGCCAGCAGTGAACTGGGTATAGCGGCGGCCTACAATGAGCAGTTCTTC
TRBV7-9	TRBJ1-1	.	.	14	CASSLTQGGTEAFF	TGTGCCAGCAGCTTAACTCAGGGCGGCACTGAAGCTTTCTTT
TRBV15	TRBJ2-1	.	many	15	CATTRRTGESNEQFF	TGTGCCACCACCCGACGAACGGGAGAGTCGAATGAGCAGTTCTTC
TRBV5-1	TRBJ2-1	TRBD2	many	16	CASSLRAGLGANEQFF	TGCGCCAGCAGCTTGAGGGCGGGACTAGGTGCGAATGAGCAGTTCTTC
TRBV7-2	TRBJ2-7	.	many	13	CASSLFGQREQYF	TGTGCCAGCAGCTTATTCGGGCAGCGCGAGCAGTACTTC
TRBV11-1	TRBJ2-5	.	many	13	CASSAGQQETQYF	TGTGCCAGCAGCGCGGGACAACAAGAGACCCAGTACTTC
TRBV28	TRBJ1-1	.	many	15	CASSSGTAMNTEAFF	TGTGCCAGCAGTTCCGGGACGGCCATGAACACTGAAGCTTTCTTT
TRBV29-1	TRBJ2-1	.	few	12	CSVGMSRAQGFF	TGCAGCGTTGGGATGTCCAGGGCCCAGGGGTTCTTC
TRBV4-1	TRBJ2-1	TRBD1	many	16	CASSPRQGGTYNEQFF	TGCGCCAGCAGCCCTAGACAGGGGGGGACCTACAATGAGCAGTTCTTC
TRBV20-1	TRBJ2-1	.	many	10	CSAPTPEQFF	TGCAGTGCTCCCACACCAGAGCAGTTCTTC
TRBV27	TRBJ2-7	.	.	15	CASSYRGGGPYEQYF	TGTGCCAGCAGCTACCGGGGCGGAGGTCCCTACGAGCAGTACTTC
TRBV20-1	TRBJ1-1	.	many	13	CSARRQLNTEAFF	TGCAGTGCTAGAAGACAGCTGAACACTGAAGCTTTCTTT
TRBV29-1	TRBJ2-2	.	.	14	CSGYERMNTGELFF	TGCAGCGGTTACGAGAGGATGAACACCGGGGAGCTGTTTTTT
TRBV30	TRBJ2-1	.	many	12	CAWTGRDNEQFF	TGTGCCTGGACGGGCAGGGACAATGAGCAGTTCTTC
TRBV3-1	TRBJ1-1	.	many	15	CASSQEWELDTEAFF	TGTGCCAGCAGCCAAGAGTGGGAATTGGACACTGAAGCTTTCTTT
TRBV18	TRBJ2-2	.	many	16	CASSPPDGYHTGELFF	TGTGCCAGCTCACCACCGGACGGATATCACACCGGGGAGCTGTTTTTT
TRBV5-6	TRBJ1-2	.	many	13	CASSWNREGGYTF	TGTGCCAGCAGCTGGAACAGGGAAGGGGGCTACACCTTC
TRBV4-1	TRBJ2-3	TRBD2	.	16	CASSTSTSGSADTQYF	TGCGCCAGCAGCACCTCGACTAGCGGGAGTGCAGATACGCAGTATTTT
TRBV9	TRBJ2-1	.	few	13	CASSTYAGTEQFF	TGTGCCAGCAGCACCTACGCCGGGACTGAGCAGTTCTTC
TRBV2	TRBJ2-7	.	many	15	CASLPGSVPSYEQYF	TGTGCCAGCCTGCCGGGGTCAGTCCCGAGCTACGAGCAGTACTTC
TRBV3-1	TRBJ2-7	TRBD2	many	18	CASSQESRSGRSTYEQYF	TGTGCCAGCAGCCAAGAATCCCGTAGCGGGAGAAGCACCTACGAGCAGTACTTC
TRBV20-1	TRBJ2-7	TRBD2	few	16	CSASGTSGRISYEQYF	TGCAGTGCTTCCGGGACTAGCGGGAGAATTTCCTACGAGCAGTACTTC
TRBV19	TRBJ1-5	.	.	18	CASSVGDRSPSGRQPQHF	TGTGCCAGTAGTGTAGGGGACCGATCCCCCAGTGGGCGTCAGCCCCAGCATTTT
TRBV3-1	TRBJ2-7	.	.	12	CASSQDRRQQYF	TGTGCCAGCAGCCAAGATAGGAGACAGCAGTACTTC
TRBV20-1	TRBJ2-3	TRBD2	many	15	CSASRVAGSTDTQYF	TGCAGTGCTAGCCGGGTAGCGGGGAGCACAGATACGCAGTATTTT
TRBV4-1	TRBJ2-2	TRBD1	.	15	CASSQETGRTGELFF	TGCGCCAGCAGCCAAGAGACAGGGAGAACCGGGGAGCTGTTTTTT
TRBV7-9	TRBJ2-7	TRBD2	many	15	CASSLGPGGRNEQYF	TGTGCCAGCAGCTTAGGGCCGGGAGGTCGGAACGAGCAGTACTTC
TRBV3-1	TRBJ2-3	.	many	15	CASSHILASTDTQYF	TGTGCCAGCAGCCACATACTAGCTAGCACAGATACGCAGTATTTT
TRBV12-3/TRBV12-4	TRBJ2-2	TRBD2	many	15	CASSLAGGRTGELFF	TGTGCCAGCAGCCTAGCGGGAGGGCGGACCGGGGAGCTGTTTTTT
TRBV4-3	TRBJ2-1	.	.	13	CASSQGPFNEQFF	TGCGCCAGCAGCCAGGGGCCATTCAATGAGCAGTTCTTC
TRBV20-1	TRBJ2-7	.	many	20	CSAIPSLQENKPTTPYEQYF	TGCAGTGCTATCCCCTCCCTACAGGAAAATAAACCAACCACCCCCTACGAGCAGTACTTC
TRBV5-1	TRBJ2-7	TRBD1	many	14	CASSGGQSTDEQYF	TGCGCCAGCAGCGGGGGACAGAGTACGGACGAGCAGTACTTC
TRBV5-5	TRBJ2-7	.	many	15	CASSLALRQSYEQYF	TGTGCCAGCAGCTTGGCTCTGCGGCAGTCCTACGAGCAGTACTTC
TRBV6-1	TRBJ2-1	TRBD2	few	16	CASTNQLAGGGNEQFF	TGTGCCAGCACAAATCAACTAGCGGGAGGTGGCAATGAGCAGTTCTTC
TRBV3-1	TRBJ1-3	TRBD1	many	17	CASSPGTARPTGNTIYF	TGTGCCAGCAGCCCCGGGACAGCCCGACCAACTGGAAACACCATATATTTT
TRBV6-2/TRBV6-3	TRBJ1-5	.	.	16	CASSPRSSREGQPQHF	TGTGCCAGCAGTCCTCGCTCGAGCAGGGAAGGTCAGCCCCAGCATTTT
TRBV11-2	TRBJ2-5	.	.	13	CASSLRQKETQYF	TGTGCCAGCAGTTTACGTCAGAAAGAGACCCAGTACTTC
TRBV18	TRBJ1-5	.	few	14	CASSLGSSYQPQHF	TGTGCCAGCTCACTGGGGTCTTCGTATCAGCCCCAGCATTTT
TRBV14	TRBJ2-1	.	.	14	CASSQAGPNNEQFF	TGTGCCAGCAGCCAAGCGGGACCAAACAATGAGCAGTTCTTC
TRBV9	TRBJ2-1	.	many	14	CASSVDQGPNEQFF	TGTGCCAGCAGCGTAGATCAGGGGCCCAATGAGCAGTTCTTC
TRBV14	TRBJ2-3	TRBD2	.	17	CASSQVISAGGTDTQYF	TGTGCCAGCAGCCAAGTTATTTCGGCGGGGGGCACAGATACGCAGTATTTT
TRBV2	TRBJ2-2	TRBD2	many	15	CASSEGTSGTGELFF	TGTGCCAGCAGTGAGGGGACTAGCGGTACCGGGGAGCTGTTTTTT
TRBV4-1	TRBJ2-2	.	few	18	CASSQTPGPGVNTGELFF	TGCGCCAGCAGCCAAACCCCCGGCCCGGGGGTAAACACCGGGGAGCTGTTTTTT
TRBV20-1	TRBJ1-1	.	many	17	CSARDRTGEVEVTEAFF	TGCAGTGCTAGAGATCGGACGGGTGAAGTCGAAGTAACTGAAGCTTTCTTT